This T cell receptor (beta chain) was identified during a study of control samples from healthy donors and cancer patients. This table comes from immunoSEQ multiplex PCR, and its TCRdb copy is limited to in-frame clones, with some not included. The sample consists of 110,000 to 150,000 clones, around 90% of them appearing once. This CDR3 has 15 residues. Trimming pared 1 base from V and 6 bases from J, leaving 15 bases between. Germline CDR1 SGHTA, CDR2 FQGNSA. The V call is TRBV7-2, the J call TRBJ1-1; D is ambiguous. The sample was blood. The TCR sequence derives from a man aged 30 to 45 in good health. The CDR3 loop is CASSLDPAGIAEAFF. The CDR3 DNA reads as TGTGCCAGCAGCTTAGATCCGGCGGGGATAGCTGAAGCTTTCTTT.